This TCR beta chain was sequenced in a study of response to subunit inactivated influenza vaccine. Study conclusions and caveats: The study's authors posited that every seasonal influenza vaccination enlists few new T cells.

The CDR3 totals 14 residues. V trimming: 6 bases; J trimming: 10 bases; junction bases outside the gene matches: 14. One entry per CDR3 protein results from TCRdb running MiXCR on the RT-PCR reads. The sample has approximately 290,000 distinct CDR3 sequences, about 20% seen once. A remark on this clonotype: The antigen is undetermined.

The rearrangement links TRBV12-3 or TRBV12-4 to TRBJ1-2; TRBD1 matches at 7 bases. This receptor was obtained from a man aged 50 to 75 who received an inactivated influenza vaccine. Sequencing was performed on PBMCs from blood, taken approximately 20 months after vaccination. CDR3 sequence: CASSSTGTARFYTF. CDR3 nucleotide sequence: TGTGCCAGCAGCTCTACCGGGACAGCCAGATTCTACACCTTC.